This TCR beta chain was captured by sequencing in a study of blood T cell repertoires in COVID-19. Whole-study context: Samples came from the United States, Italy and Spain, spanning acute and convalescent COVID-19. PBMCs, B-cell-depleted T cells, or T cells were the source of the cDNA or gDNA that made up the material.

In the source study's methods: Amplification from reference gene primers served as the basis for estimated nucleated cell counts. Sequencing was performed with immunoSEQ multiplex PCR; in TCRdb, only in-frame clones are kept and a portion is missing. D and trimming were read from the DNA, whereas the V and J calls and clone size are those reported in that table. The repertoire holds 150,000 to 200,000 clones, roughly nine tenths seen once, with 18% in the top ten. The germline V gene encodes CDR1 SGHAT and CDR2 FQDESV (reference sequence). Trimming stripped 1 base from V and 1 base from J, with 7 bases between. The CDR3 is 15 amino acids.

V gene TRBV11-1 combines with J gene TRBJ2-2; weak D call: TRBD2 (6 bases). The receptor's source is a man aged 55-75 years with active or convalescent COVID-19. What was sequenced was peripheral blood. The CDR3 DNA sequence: TGTGCCAGCAGCTTAGACGGGGGGAACACCGGGGAGCTGTTTTTT. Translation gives CASSLDGGNTGELFF.